The next 6 T cell receptor beta chains were all read from a single sample in a study of cytomegalovirus exposure and HLA in healthy donors. With 60 Vbeta and 13 Jbeta primers, the PCR was carried out. Assay: immunoSEQ multiplex PCR; the TCRdb copy retains only in-frame clones and omits some. In the table there are 190,000 or so clones, 80% of which are singletons. The sample comprised PBMCs. These receptor sequences come from a boy aged 5-17 years in good health and CMV-seronegative.

This clone was detected a few times. Distinct nucleotide sequences in the sample also encode this CDR3. CDR3 in DNA: TGTGCCAGCAGTTCTGGAGACTCCTACGAGCAGTACTTC. Its protein product is CASSSGDSYEQYF. The chain joins TRBV27 to TRBJ2-7; D remains ambiguous. This CDR3 contains 13 residues. Trimming pared 4 bases from V and 0 bases from J, leaving 7 bases between. From germline, CDR1 is MNHEY and CDR2 SMNVEV (reference sequence).

The chain uses TRBV30 and TRBJ2-6; TRBD1 is a possible D gene (6 bases). This CDR3 region has 15 residues. V was shortened by 4 bases and J by 4 bases, with 14 bases between the two germline ends. Germline V gives CDR1 GTSNPN, CDR2 SVGIG (reference sequence). The CDR3 coding sequence is TGTGCCTGGACCCTTGGGACAACCGGGGCCAACGTCCTGACTTTC. This codes for CAWTLGTTGANVLTF.

The chain carries TRBV18 and TRBJ1-1; no clear D gene. Germline V gene data show CDR1 as KGHSH and CDR2 as LQKENI. This CDR3 has 12 residues. V was shortened by 6 bases and J by 7 bases, with 12 bases between the two germline ends. The CDR3, as DNA: TGTGCCAGCTCGCCCGATAGTGGTGAAGCTTTCTTT. This encodes CASSPDSGEAFF.

This chain connects TRBV7-6 to TRBJ2-5, with D possibly TRBD2 on 6 matching bases. Germline CDR1 reads SGHVS; CDR2 reads FNYEAQ. CDR3 length: 15 residues. The V end was cut by 2 bases, the J end by 4 bases, with 14 bases between. The DNA of the CDR3 is TGTGCCAGCAGCTTATTGGCATTGGGAGGAGAGACCCAGTACTTC. Its protein is CASSLLALGGETQYF.

V and J are TRBV4-1 and TRBJ1-5, with D possibly TRBD1 on 6 matching bases. The CDR3 contains 15 residues. Germline loops: CDR1 MGHRA, CDR2 YSYEKL. The V end was cut by 4 bases, the J end by 1 base, with 11 bases between. CDR3 sequence reads: CASSLTGRSNQPQHF. The CDR3 DNA reads as TGCGCCAGCAGCCTTACAGGGAGAAGCAATCAGCCCCAGCATTTT.

V usage is TRBV19 and J usage is TRBJ2-1; possible D gene TRBD2, 6 bases. CDR3 length equals 13 residues. The germline V gene has CDR1 LNHDA and CDR2 SQIVND (reference sequence). V was trimmed by 0 bases and J by 13 bases, leaving 13 bases between them. For the CDR3, the DNA is TGTGCCAGTAGTATAGATCGGACTAAATACCAGTTCTTC. Residues: CASSIDRTKYQFF.